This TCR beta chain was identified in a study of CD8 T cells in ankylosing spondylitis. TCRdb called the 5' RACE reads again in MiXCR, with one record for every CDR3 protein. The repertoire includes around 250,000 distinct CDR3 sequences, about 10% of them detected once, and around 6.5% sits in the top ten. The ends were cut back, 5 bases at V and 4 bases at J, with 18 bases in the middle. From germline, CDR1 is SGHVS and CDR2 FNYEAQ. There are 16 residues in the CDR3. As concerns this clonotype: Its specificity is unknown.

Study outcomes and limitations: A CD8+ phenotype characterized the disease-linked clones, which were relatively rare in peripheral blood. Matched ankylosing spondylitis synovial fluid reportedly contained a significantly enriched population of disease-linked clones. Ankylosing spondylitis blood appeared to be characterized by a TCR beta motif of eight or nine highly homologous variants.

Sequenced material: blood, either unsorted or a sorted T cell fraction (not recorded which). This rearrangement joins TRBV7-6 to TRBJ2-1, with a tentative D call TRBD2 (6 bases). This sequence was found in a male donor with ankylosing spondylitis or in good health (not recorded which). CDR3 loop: CASSQRSAGPYNEQFF. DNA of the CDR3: TGTGCCAGCAGCCAAAGGTCGGCGGGACCATACAATGAGCAGTTCTTC.